This passage covers 8 T cell receptor beta chains from one sample sequenced in a study of vaccination effects on CD4 cells after COVID-19. Peptide-pool stimulation followed by sequencing identified expanded antigen-specific CD4+ clonotypes in the ViraFEST assay. Culture proceeded for 10 days, and CD4+ T cells were then isolated. Sequenced by immunoSEQ multiplex PCR; TCRdb stores in-frame clones only, minus some. The sample holds tens of thousands of clones, around 76% seen once. Their specific antigens are unknown. The sequencing here drew on CD4+ T cells from PBMCs cultured with HCoV-229E spike peptides, taken before COVID-19 vaccination. Receptors originate from a human donor who received a COVID-19 vaccine.

The rearrangement uses TRBV12-3 or TRBV12-4 and TRBJ1-5; no definite D call. The CDR3 covers 13 residues. The V and J ends lost 5 bases and 4 bases respectively, with 9 bases between them. Here the CDR3 DNA reads TGTGCCAGCAGTGACTACTCAAATCAGCCCCAGCATTTT. Translated: CASSDYSNQPQHF.

The rearrangement uses TRBV2 and TRBJ2-1, with no clear D. Looked up from germline, CDR1 is SNHLY and CDR2 is FYNNEI. Trimming shortened V by 0 bases and J by 13 bases, and 7 bases separated the two germline ends. The CDR3 has 11 amino acids. The CDR3 coding sequence is TGTGCCAGCAGTGAAGCGGGGAAACAGTTCTTC. Amino acid sequence: CASSEAGKQFF. The variable domain in full, completed from reference TRBV2 and TRBJ2-1, reads EPEVTQTPSHQVTQMGQEVILRCVPISNHLYFYWYRQILGQKVEFLVSFYNNEISEKSEIFDDQFSVERPDGSNFTLKIRSTKLEDSAMYFCASSEAGKQFFGPGTRLTVL.

The chain uses TRBV24-1 and TRBJ1-2; D possibly corresponds to TRBD1 (6 bases). V was cut by 4 bases and J by 2 bases, with 10 bases left in between. Germline-derived CDR1 and CDR2 are KGHDR and SFDVKD. The CDR3 runs to 14 residues. This CDR3 is CATSELDRNYGYTF. The CDR3 DNA sequence: TGTGCCACCAGTGAGTTGGACAGAAACTATGGCTACACCTTC.

V is TRBV6-5 and J is TRBJ2-1, with D possibly being TRBD2 (6 bases). The V gene lost 4 bases and the J gene lost 15 bases, with 13 bases spanning the gap. Germline V gives CDR1 MNHEY, CDR2 SVGAGI. The CDR3 length is 11 residues. In DNA, the CDR3 is TGTGCCAGCAGTTCCCACTGGGGGGTGTTCTTC. This translates into CASSSHWGVFF.

The chain uses TRBV28 and TRBJ2-7; weak D call: TRBD1 (5 bases). Germline values: CDR1 MDHEN, CDR2 SYDVKM. The CDR3 totals 18 residues. V was cut by 0 bases and J by 0 bases, with 18 bases left in between. The CDR3 nucleotides are TGTGCCAGCAGTTTATGGAAGGGGTCAAATTATAGCTCCTACGAGCAGTACGTC. Protein sequence: CASSLWKGSNYSSYEQYV.

This clone was recorded only once. This CDR3 reads CASSYYTGNGYTF. Written as DNA, the CDR3 is TGTGCCAGCAGTTATTACACAGGGAATGGCTACACCTTC. J is TRBJ1-2 and V is TRBV12-3 or TRBV12-4, with D tentatively TRBD1 (6 bases). Trimming stripped 4 bases from V and 6 bases from J, with 12 bases between. This CDR3 comprises 13 residues.

The V call is TRBV6-1, the J call TRBJ2-5; D may correspond to TRBD1 or TRBD2 (6 bases each). The CDR3 spans 18 residues. V lost 2 bases, J lost 2 bases, and 21 bases lay in between. CDR1 and CDR2 (germline): MNHNS, SASEGT. CDR3 sequence: CASSENRGPAKPQETQYF. The CDR3 nucleotides are TGTGCCAGCAGTGAAAATCGGGGGCCCGCTAAACCTCAAGAGACCCAGTACTTC.

This clone was observed once. This chain links TRBV28 with TRBJ1-4, with D perhaps TRBD1 (5 bases). V dropped 5 bases and J dropped 5 bases, with 15 bases sitting between them. The CDR3 spans 15 residues. Germline CDR1 reads MDHEN; CDR2 reads SYDVKM. CDR3 loop: CASSAMTDYNEKLFF. Here the CDR3 DNA reads TGTGCCAGCAGTGCGATGACAGATTACAATGAAAAACTGTTTTTT. The variable domain in full, completed from reference TRBV28 and TRBJ1-4, reads DVKVTQSSRYLVKRTGEKVFLECVQDMDHENMFWYRQDPGLGLRLIYFSYDVKMKEKGDIPEGYSVSREKKERFSLILESASTNQTSMYLCASSAMTDYNEKLFFGSGTQLSVL.